Below, 10 T cell receptor beta chains from the same sample are listed, as sequenced in a study of tumor-infiltrating lymphocytes in primary liver carcinoma. A primer in the constant region served to generate TCR beta cDNA from approximately 500 ng of total RNA. For TCR beta, libraries were produced by three nested multiplex PCR rounds using slightly modified ARM-PCR. The first two PCR rounds used TRBV1-TRBV30 primers with a Cbeta primer, roughly 10 cycles each. TCRdb reanalysed the multiplex PCR reads using MiXCR and keeps one entry per CDR3 protein. This table holds under 200,000 distinct CDR3 sequences, around four fifths found once. Investigators took RNA and DNA out together from 20-30 mg of unsorted bulk tissue. Sequencing was carried out using tumor tissue from primary liver carcinoma. The receptors here all came from a man between 40 and 49 years old with primary liver carcinoma and hepatitis B virus infection.

As concerns this clonotype: A junction boundary mismatches the germline segment, possibly from a read error. This rearrangement joins TRBV6-1 to TRBJ2-1; no clear D gene. CDR3 length equals 14 residues. Germline loops: CDR1 MNHNS, CDR2 SASEGT. Here the CDR3 reads CASIGFPSCNEKFF. The DNA for the CDR3 is TGTGCCAGCATAGGGTTTCCCTCCTGCAATGAGAAGTTCTTC.

This clonotype was found once. The genes are TRBV5-4 and TRBJ2-3, with a tentative D call TRBD1 (5 bases). With 9 bases removed from V and 11 bases from J, the gap between germline ends came to 34 bases. The CDR3 is 17 residues long. Germline CDR1 and CDR2: SGHNT and YYREEE (reference sequence). The CDR3 loop reads CAIINRASGTNTGMQYF. The CDR3 bases are TGTGCCATCATTAACAGAGCCTCCGGAACTAACACAGGTATGCAGTATTTT. Complete variable domain (other parts from reference TRBV5-4 and TRBJ2-3): ETGVTQSPTHLIKTRGQQVTLRCSSQSGHNTVSWYQQALGQGPQFIFQYYREEENGRGNFPPRFSGLQFPNYSSELNVNALELDDSALYLCAIINRASGTNTGMQYFGPGTRLTVL.

In regard to this clonotype: One end of the junction is discordant with germline, which a read error may explain. The chain joins TRBV28 to TRBJ1-2, with TRBD1 identical over 10 bases. In germline, CDR1 is MDHEN, CDR2 SYDVKM. CDR3 length equals 15 residues. CDR3 nucleotide sequence: TGTGCCAGCATCCCCCGGACAGGGGGGGTGAGTGGCTACACATTC. Translation: CASIPRTGGVSGYTF.

Details on this clonotype: A read error is likely, as this CDR3 ends without the conserved phenylalanine or tryptophan. The CDR3 region has the DNA TGCAGCGCCCTACTAGACCTGAACACTGAAGCTTTCTGT. Residues: CSALLDLNTEAFC. V and J are TRBV29-1 and TRBJ1-1, with D unclear. This CDR3 has 13 amino acids. Germline values: CDR1 SQVTM, CDR2 ANQGSEA. Trimming removed 7 bases at V and 0 bases at J, with 12 bases between.

The chain is built from TRBV7-2 and TRBJ2-1; D perhaps matches TRBD2 (6 bases). The CDR3 loop spans 13 amino acids. V lost 5 bases and J 9 bases, leaving 14 bases between the germline ends. Germline CDR1 and CDR2: SGHTA and FQGNSA. This CDR3 is CASSSGSIGEQFF. DNA for the CDR3: TGTGCCAGCAGCAGCGGGTCTATAGGTGAGCAGTTCTTC.

The gene calls are TRBV29-1 and TRBJ1-1; D call uncertain. CDR1 and CDR2 (germline): SQVTM, ANQGSEA. There are 15 residues in the CDR3. V was shortened by 4 bases and J by 0 bases, with 15 bases between the two germline ends. CDR3 DNA sequence: TGCAGCGTTGCCGTGGGCTGGGGTATGAACACTGAAGCTTTCTTT. This codes for CSVAVGWGMNTEAFF.

Regarding this clonotype: Compared with germline, one end of the junction differs, possibly owing to a read error. This chain links TRBV12-3 or TRBV12-4 with TRBJ1-5; D is unclear. The CDR3 contains 15 residues. CDR3 region: CASCPAAQANQPQHF. The CDR3 DNA is TGCGCCAGCTGCCCCGCAGCGCAGGCTAACCAGCCCCAGCATTTT.

Comment on this clonotype: A read error may produce the germline difference seen at one junction end. CDR3 residues: CASSPPAAGTFNQLQHF. The CDR3 coding sequence is TGTGCCAGCAGCCCACCGGCCGCGGGGACCTTCAATCAGCTCCAGCATTTT. V gene TRBV6-2 or TRBV6-3 combines with J gene TRBJ1-5, with D possibly TRBD1 on 5 matching bases. Germline V lookup: CDR1 MNHEY, CDR2 SVGEGT. CDR3 length: 17 residues.

This chain uses TRBV6-1 with TRBJ1-1; 7 bases are shared with TRBD1. The CDR3 covers 15 residues. Germline-derived CDR1 and CDR2 are MNHNS and SASEGT. CDR3 nucleotides: TGTGTCAACTCCTCTGGACAGGACGGGGGCACTGAAGCTTTCTTT. Protein sequence: CVNSSGQDGGTEAFF.

The V call is TRBV11-3, the J call TRBJ2-1; D call uncertain. The germline V gene encodes CDR1 SGHNT and CDR2 YENEEA. The length of the CDR3 is 12 residues. V dropped 2 bases and J dropped 12 bases, with 11 bases sitting between them. CDR3 residues: CASSLYAKGQFF. The CDR3 region has the DNA TGTGCCAGCAGCTTATATGCCAAAGGGCAGTTCTTC.